This TCR beta chain is from a study of shared clonotypes between healthy human individuals. Profiling relied on immunoSEQ multiplex PCR, and the TCRdb table lists in-frame clones only, not all of them. Here the sample spans about 530,000 clones, 60% to 80% being singletons. Trimming left V 7 bases short and J 7 bases short, with 17 bases between. This CDR3 region has 13 residues. Germline V gives CDR1 MNHNS, CDR2 SASEGT. Source material: PBMCs. The gene calls are TRBV6-1 and TRBJ2-7, with a tentative D call TRBD1 (5 bases). The TCR sequence derives from a woman aged 40 to 50 in good health. Some clones in this sample may be carry-over from other donors' samples. The CDR3 reads CASITQESREQYF. The DNA for the CDR3 is TGTGCCAGCATTACACAGGAGTCTCGGGAGCAGTACTTC.